Below, one T cell receptor beta chain is given with its context. Its target is not known. These data are taken from a study of OX40 agonist ivuxolimab in advanced cancers. Overall study findings and caveats: Antigen specificity of clonally expanded peripheral T cells was not established.

The CDR3 length is 14 residues. Germline CDR1 MDHEN, CDR2 SYDVKM. The ends lost 6 bases at V and 3 bases at J; junction bases unmatched: 7. Generated by immunoSEQ multiplex PCR, the TCRdb table keeps only in-frame clones and is missing some. In the table there are approximately 31,000 clones, roughly 89% of which are singletons. The chain recombines TRBV28 with TRBJ1-2, with 7 bases lining up with TRBD1. The source of this sequence is an adult with an advanced solid tumor such as melanoma, head and neck, liver or kidney cancer. Specimen: CD4+ or CD8+ T cells sorted from blood, collected in a trial of the OX40 agonist ivuxolimab. The CDR3 loop reads CASSVHRGDYGYTF. The DNA for the CDR3 is TGTGCCAGCAGCGTGCACAGGGGCGACTATGGCTACACCTTC.